The entry below gives a single T cell receptor (beta chain) sequence along with its context. A much larger clone lies one base from this, so it may be a read error. Germline-derived CDR1 and CDR2 are SQVTM and ANQGSEA. CDR3 length equals 13 residues. A modified ARM-PCR protocol with three rounds of nested PCR amplified TCRbeta. TCRdb re-analysed the multiplex PCR reads in MiXCR, keeping a single row per CDR3 protein. The data contain 200,000 to 250,000 distinct CDR3 sequences, over 55% of them seen just once; the ten biggest clones take up under 30%. This sample's RNA came from whole unsorted tissue. This specimen belongs to a study of tumor and adjacent non-tumor tissue in lung cancer.

This receptor was identified in a man aged 55 to 70 with non-small cell lung cancer. Sequenced input: lung tumor tissue. The chain has TRBV29-1 and TRBJ2-7, with 7 nucleotides matching TRBD1. The CDR3 is CSVNRGPPYEQHF. In nucleotides, the CDR3 is TGCAGCGTTAACAGGGGACCCCCCTACGAGCAGCACTTC.